The next 12 T cell receptor beta chains were all read from a single sample in a study of post-analysis software for immune sequencing data. These receptors' antigens are unknown. Overall study findings and caveats: Among a handful of TRBV segments more frequent in patients than controls were TRBV5-6, TRBV5-1 and TRBV20-1.

Unique molecular identifiers had been added to the TCR beta cDNA libraries. TCRdb redid the calling of the PCR reads with MiXCR, one entry per CDR3 protein. Here the sample spans 650,000 to 850,000 distinct CDR3 sequences, 35% to 55% being singletons. Sequencing was performed on blood. The receptors here all came from a girl between 10 and 17 years old with multiple sclerosis.

This chain connects TRBV7-9 to TRBJ2-1; no clear D. V lost 1 base to trimming and J lost 0 bases, with 7 bases between them. CDR3 length: 15 amino acids. Germline V gene lookup returns CDR1 SEHNR and CDR2 FQNEAQ (reference sequence). As DNA, the CDR3 is TGTGCCAGCAGCTTAGAGCTGATCTCCTACAATGAGCAGTTCTTC. The encoded protein is CASSLELISYNEQFF.

In its sample, this clonotype was seen a few times. This chain connects TRBV11-1 to TRBJ2-7; a weak D match, TRBD1 (6 bases). This CDR3 comprises 14 residues. The V gene lost 5 bases and the J gene lost 5 bases, with 16 bases spanning the gap. Germline CDR1 is SGHAT and CDR2 is FQDESV (reference sequence). The CDR3 region has the DNA TGTGCCAGCAGCCCAGCACGACAGGTCGACGAGCAGTACTTC. Translated, it gives CASSPARQVDEQYF.

In DNA, the CDR3 is TGTGCCAGCAGTTTCCAAGGACAGGGCCATGAGCAGTTCTTC. It translates to CASSFQGQGHEQFF. The rearrangement joins TRBV27 to TRBJ2-1; 8 bases are shared with TRBD1. With V trimmed by 3 bases and J by 8 bases, 6 bases remained unmatched. The CDR3 contains 14 residues. Germline CDR1 reads MNHEY; CDR2 reads SMNVEV (reference sequence).

This clonotype has just a few counts. The rearrangement links TRBV20-1 to TRBJ2-3, with TRBD2 identical over 10 bases. V shed 5 bases and J 5 bases; nucleotides not matched to a gene: 10. The germline V gene has CDR1 DFQATT and CDR2 SNEGSKA (reference sequence). The CDR3 spans 15 residues. Written as DNA, the CDR3 is TGCAGTGCTCCCCTACGAGCGGGAGGGCGAGATACGCAGTATTTT. It is translated as CSAPLRAGGRDTQYF.

This clonotype was seen a handful of times. This chain uses TRBV20-1 with TRBJ2-7; D is perhaps TRBD1 (6 bases). V shed 5 bases and J shed 4 bases, with 15 bases lying between them. Germline V lookup: CDR1 DFQATT, CDR2 SNEGSKA (reference sequence). The CDR3 is 13 residues long. CDR3 in amino acids: CSAPGTNTYEQYF. The CDR3 coding sequence is TGCAGTGCTCCCGGGACAAATACGTACGAGCAGTACTTC.

V is TRBV6-6 and J is TRBJ1-2; weak D call: TRBD1 (5 bases). V was shortened by 2 bases and J by 6 bases, with 13 bases between the two germline ends. Germline-derived CDR1 and CDR2 are MNHNY and SVGAGI (reference sequence). The CDR3 is 14 amino acids. The CDR3 region is CASSYGSGQDGYTF. CDR3 coding DNA: TGTGCCAGCAGTTACGGCTCAGGGCAGGATGGCTACACCTTC.

The gene calls are TRBV6-1 and TRBJ2-6; D possibly corresponds to TRBD2 (5 bases). The CDR3 sequence is 19 residues long. V gave up 5 bases and J gave up 2 bases, with 22 bases separating them. Per the germline V gene, CDR1 is MNHNS and CDR2 is SASEGT. The CDR3 nucleotides read TGTGCCAGCAGTCCAAGCGGACCGAGCTTTATAGCTGGGGCCAACGTCCTGACTTTC. Protein product: CASSPSGPSFIAGANVLTF.

J is TRBJ2-7 and V is TRBV27; D perhaps matches TRBD1 (6 bases). The CDR3 runs to 15 residues. Trimming left V 2 bases short and J 0 bases short, with 11 bases between. Germline-derived CDR1 and CDR2 are MNHEY and SMNVEV (reference sequence). The CDR3: CASSLGGRGSYEQYF. The CDR3 bases are TGTGCCAGCAGTTTAGGTGGCAGGGGCTCCTACGAGCAGTACTTC.

This sequence joins TRBV13 and TRBJ2-5; 7 bases line up with TRBD2. Germline V gives CDR1 PRHDT, CDR2 FYEKMQ (reference sequence). Trimming at V came to 2 bases and at J to 2 bases, leaving 8 bases not matched to a gene. The CDR3 length is 16 residues. As DNA, the CDR3 is TGTGCCAGCAGCTTAATGACTAGCTCAGAACAAGAGACCCAGTACTTC. Translated, it gives CASSLMTSSEQETQYF.

The J gene is TRBJ2-5, the V gene TRBV20-1, with D perhaps TRBD1 (6 bases). The germline V and J ends were trimmed by 6 bases and 5 bases, with 13 bases remaining between them. This CDR3 spans 12 amino acids. From germline, CDR1 is DFQATT and CDR2 SNEGSKA (reference sequence). As DNA, the CDR3 is TGCAGTGCCCCCGGGACATGGGAGACCCAGTACTTC. Protein sequence: CSAPGTWETQYF.

In this sample, this clonotype turned up once. The gene calls are TRBV6-6 and TRBJ2-1; TRBD2 matches 10 bases. V lost 6 bases and J lost 6; bases outside the gene matches: 5. The CDR3 has 14 amino acids. Germline assignment: CDR1 MNHNY and CDR2 SVGAGI (reference sequence). This chain's CDR3 is CASSGLADTNEQFF. CDR3 sequence (DNA): TGTGCCAGCAGCGGACTAGCGGATACCAATGAGCAGTTCTTC.

The chain uses TRBV28 and TRBJ2-5, with TRBD1 as a possible D gene (5 bases). V dropped 6 bases and J dropped 5 bases, with 10 bases sitting between them. Germline V lookup: CDR1 MDHEN, CDR2 SYDVKM. The CDR3 is 12 residues long. The CDR3 reads CASRGRTETQYF. The CDR3, as DNA: TGTGCCAGCAGGGGGCGAACGGAGACCCAGTACTTC.